The 30 T cell receptor beta chains presented below share a single source sample, sequenced in a study of cytotoxic CD8 clonotypes in ibrutinib-treated CLL (dated by TCRdb to the early 2020s). Libraries were built with the immunoSEQ multiplex PCR assay. The clones in this table, taken by TCRdb from immuneACCESS, are in-frame only. Not every clone is retained; where verified, under half of the shortfall comes from an unresolved V gene, and the cause of the rest is unknown. The sample table records around 150,000 clones; over 75% of these occur just once. Approximately 2.9% of the sample is in the top ten clones. The label giving this sample's time point can be read as: progressive disease on ibrutinib. The source was PBMCs, collected at disease progression, from a patient treated with ibrutinib. The receptors shown here come from a human donor with chronic lymphocytic leukemia.

The sample holds a few counts of this clone. The J gene is TRBJ1-5, the V gene TRBV6-1; no reliable D call. Germline V gene lookup returns CDR1 MNHNS and CDR2 SASEGT. Between the trimmed V and J ends, which lost 4 bases and 0 bases, there was a span of 4 bases. CDR3 length: 13 residues. DNA of the CDR3: TGTGCCAGCAGTGGGGGTAGCAATCAGCCCCAGCATTTT. Amino acid sequence: CASSGGSNQPQHF.

The chain carries TRBV5-1 and TRBJ2-2; 8 nucleotides match TRBD2. Germline V CDR1 and CDR2: SGHRS, YFSETQ. After removal of 1 base from V and 5 bases from J, the junction contained 7 bases not matched to a gene. CDR3 length: 16 residues. The CDR3 bases are TGCGCCAGCAGCTTGTCTGCGGGAGGTACGACCGGGGAGCTGTTTTTT. Its translation: CASSLSAGGTTGELFF.

The genes are TRBV13 and TRBJ2-7, with TRBD1 identical over 7 bases. The V segment lost 5 bases and the J segment 3 bases; nucleotides outside the gene matches: 7. CDR1 and CDR2 from the germline V gene are PRHDT and FYEKMQ (reference sequence). The CDR3 has 14 residues. The CDR3 region is CASSLDRSDYEQYF. In DNA, the CDR3 is TGTGCCAGCAGCCTGGACAGGTCCGACTACGAGCAGTACTTC.

This clone was seen many times. CDR3 in DNA: TGTGCCAGCAGCGGGAGAGGAACTCACAATGAGCAGTTCTTC. Translated, it gives CASSGRGTHNEQFF. This chain connects TRBV5-4 to TRBJ2-1; tentatively, D is TRBD2 (5 bases). V dropped 4 bases and J dropped 5 bases, with 13 bases sitting between them. The CDR3 covers 14 residues. The germline V gene has CDR1 SGHNT and CDR2 YYREEE (reference sequence).

The CDR3 here is CASSLPELLGKNIQYF. In DNA, the CDR3 is TGTGCCAGCAGCTTGCCCGAACTCTTGGGCAAAAACATTCAGTACTTC. The rearrangement uses TRBV5-4 and TRBJ2-4; D is unclear. In germline, CDR1 is SGHNT, CDR2 YYREEE (reference sequence). Between the trimmed V and J ends, which lost 1 base and 3 bases, there was a span of 14 bases. This CDR3 region has 16 residues.

The rearrangement joins TRBV6-5 to TRBJ2-7; 10 bases are a match to TRBD1. The CDR3 consists of 16 residues. The germline CDR1 and CDR2 sequences are MNHEY and SVGAGI. V lost 0 bases to trimming and J lost 3 bases; unmatched junction nucleotides: 5. This CDR3 reads CASSYSRDRGGYEQYF. The CDR3 bases are TGTGCCAGCAGTTACTCGAGGGACAGGGGTGGCTACGAGCAGTACTTC.

The chain has TRBV29-1 and TRBJ1-1; D may be TRBD1 (6 bases). CDR3 length equals 12 residues. V was shortened by 7 bases and J by 4 bases, with 13 bases between the two germline ends. Germline V gene lookup returns CDR1 SQVTM and CDR2 ANQGSEA. The CDR3 protein is CSGSRGLTEAFF. DNA of the CDR3: TGCAGCGGGTCCCGGGGGCTCACTGAAGCTTTCTTT.

The chain is built from TRBV28 and TRBJ1-2, with D uncertain. Trimming stripped 5 bases from V and 5 bases from J, with 9 bases between. Looked up from germline, CDR1 is MDHEN and CDR2 is SYDVKM. This CDR3 has 12 residues. This CDR3 reads CASSPRPYGYTF. The CDR3 nucleotides read TGTGCCAGCAGTCCCAGACCATATGGCTACACCTTC.

This clone was seen just once. The chain recombines TRBV19 with TRBJ1-2, with 10 bases lining up with TRBD1. V dropped 4 bases and J dropped 4; count of bases not matched to a gene: 6. Germline V gene data show CDR1 as LNHDA and CDR2 as SQIVND (reference sequence). The CDR3 extends over 15 amino acids. The CDR3 DNA reads TGTGCCAGTAGTACCCAGGACAGGGGGGTCTATGGCTACACCTTC. Protein sequence: CASSTQDRGVYGYTF.

The V call is TRBV7-9, the J call TRBJ1-5; TRBD1 aligns across 7 bases. CDR1 and CDR2 (germline): SEHNR, FQNEAQ (reference sequence). This CDR3 has 17 amino acids. The J segment lost 3 bases and the V segment lost 5 bases, leaving 13 bases of the junction unmatched. CDR3 region: CASSQSGTVGSNQPQHF. CDR3 in DNA: TGTGCCAGCAGCCAATCCGGGACAGTCGGGTCCAATCAGCCCCAGCATTTT.

This clone was detected a few times. The chain employs TRBV5-1 and TRBJ2-7; D ambiguous. CDR1 is SGHRS, CDR2 YFSETQ, per germline. CDR3 length: 14 residues. Deletions cut 4 bases from V and 2 bases from J, with 13 bases between. CDR3: CASSPQTSTYEQYF. The CDR3 DNA is TGCGCCAGCAGCCCTCAGACAAGCACCTACGAGCAGTACTTC.

V is TRBV4-3 and J is TRBJ1-5; D uncertain. V lost 0 bases and J 7 bases, leaving 7 bases between the germline ends. Germline assignment: CDR1 LGHNA and CDR2 YSLEER. This CDR3 is built from 13 residues. The CDR3 coding sequence is TGCGCCAGCAGCCAAGACCTGGGCCAGCCCCAGCATTTT. It encodes CASSQDLGQPQHF.

The V call is TRBV6-5, the J call TRBJ2-3; a possible D gene is TRBD1 (6 bases). The ends were cut back, 6 bases at V and 10 bases at J, with 14 bases in the middle. CDR1 and CDR2 from the germline V gene are MNHEY and SVGAGI. This CDR3 region has 12 residues. CDR3 coding DNA: TGTGCCAGCAGATCCGGGACATGGGCGCAGTATTTT. Protein product: CASRSGTWAQYF.

The chain recombines TRBV5-6 with TRBJ1-1; weak D call: TRBD1 (5 bases). Trimming removed 0 bases at V and 5 bases at J, with 14 bases between. This CDR3 spans 15 amino acids. Germline assignment: CDR1 SGHDT and CDR2 YYEEEE. The CDR3 reads CASSLEPGSGTEAFF. CDR3 in DNA: TGTGCCAGCAGCTTGGAGCCAGGGTCGGGGACTGAAGCTTTCTTT.

This clone was seen only once. This chain links TRBV10-3 with TRBJ1-2; TRBD1 is a possible D gene (6 bases). From germline, CDR1 is ENHRY and CDR2 SYGVKD. The CDR3 loop spans 19 amino acids. The V and J ends lost 4 bases and 0 bases respectively, with 24 bases between them. The CDR3 nucleotides read TGTGCCATCAGTGCTTGGGGGGGCGGTGCTAAGAGAACTAACTATGGCTACACCTTC. Amino acid sequence: CAISAWGGGAKRTNYGYTF.

The DNA for the CDR3 is TGTGCCAGCAGTTCCGACGGAGGCAATCAGCCCCAGCATTTT. Translating it yields CASSSDGGNQPQHF. The chain has TRBV6-1 and TRBJ1-5; D is uncertain. Germline CDR1 reads MNHNS; CDR2 reads SASEGT. This CDR3 has 14 amino acids. The V end was cut by 5 bases, the J end by 2 bases, with 10 bases between.

As DNA, the CDR3 is TGTGCCAGCAGCAGGGTTATTGAAGCTTTCTTT. It encodes CASSRVIEAFF. The rearrangement joins TRBV21-1 to TRBJ1-1. TRBV21-1 is listed as a pseudogene. The CDR3 has 11 residues.

The chain uses TRBV18 and TRBJ2-1; 9 positions match TRBD1. This CDR3 has 15 amino acids. With 4 bases clipped from V and 4 bases from J, the junction kept 5 bases outside the gene matches. Germline values: CDR1 KGHSH, CDR2 LQKENI. The DNA for the CDR3 is TGTGCCAGCTCACTTACCGGGACAGGGTACAATGAGCAGTTCTTC. It yields the protein CASSLTGTGYNEQFF.

J is TRBJ2-2 and V is TRBV18, with 9 bases identical to TRBD1. V was pared by 0 bases and J by 6 bases, with 5 bases of the junction left unmatched. The CDR3 is 16 amino acids. Looked up from germline, CDR1 is KGHSH and CDR2 is LQKENI. The CDR3 is CASSPPSQGAAGELFF. CDR3 in DNA: TGTGCCAGCTCACCACCATCACAGGGGGCCGCCGGGGAGCTGTTTTTT.

The gene calls are TRBV15 and TRBJ2-2, with 15 positions matching TRBD2. CDR1 is LNHNV, CDR2 YYDKDF, per germline (reference sequence). After removal of 4 bases from V and 4 bases from J, the junction contained 10 bases not matched to a gene. This CDR3 is built from 19 residues. DNA of the CDR3: TGTGCCACCAGCAACTTCAGGACTAGCGGGAGGGTGAGCACCGGGGAGCTGTTTTTT. Protein product: CATSNFRTSGRVSTGELFF.

The chain couples TRBV5-1 to TRBJ1-1, with 7 bases matching TRBD1. CDR3 length: 16 residues. After removal of 0 bases from V and 7 bases from J, the junction contained 12 bases not matched to a gene. CDR1 and CDR2 from the germline V gene are SGHRS and YFSETQ. The CDR3 spells CASSLGAAGGTGEAFF. For the CDR3, the DNA is TGCGCCAGCAGCTTGGGCGCGGCAGGGGGGACCGGTGAAGCTTTCTTT.

The chain recombines TRBV29-1 with TRBJ2-1; D not certain. Germline V lookup: CDR1 SQVTM, CDR2 ANQGSEA. Trimming left V 5 bases short and J 4 bases short, with 15 bases between. CDR3 length: 14 amino acids. CDR3 sequence reads: CSVFYGGPYNEQFF. CDR3 coding DNA: TGCAGCGTTTTCTATGGTGGACCATACAATGAGCAGTTCTTC.

This clone was observed a few times. The chain employs TRBV27 and TRBJ2-1; D remains unclear. The V and J ends lost 2 bases and 5 bases respectively, with 13 bases between them. The CDR3 is 15 residues long. Germline lookup yields CDR1 MNHEY and CDR2 SMNVEV (reference sequence). CDR3: CASSLDPGNHNEQFF. The CDR3 region has the DNA TGTGCCAGCAGTTTAGACCCAGGAAACCACAATGAGCAGTTCTTC.

The chain's CDR3 is CASSLTQGAVGNTIYF. CDR3 sequence (DNA): TGTGCCAGCAGTCTAACACAGGGGGCTGTTGGAAACACCATATATTTT. The V gene is TRBV27, the J gene TRBJ1-3; 9 bases fit TRBD1. The germline V gene has CDR1 MNHEY and CDR2 SMNVEV (reference sequence). This CDR3 region has 16 residues. The J segment lost 3 bases and the V segment lost 5 bases, leaving 8 bases of the junction unmatched.

CDR3 nucleotides: TGTGCCAGCAGACTTTTGGGGGGGGAAATACAAGAGACCCAGTACTTC. It codes for CASRLLGGEIQETQYF. This chain joins TRBV7-6 and TRBJ2-5; 7 bases are shared with TRBD2. Germline CDR1 is SGHVS and CDR2 is FNYEAQ. V lost 6 bases, J lost 2 bases, and 12 bases stayed unmatched. The CDR3 is 16 residues long.

This clone was counted only a few times. V usage is TRBV6-6 and J usage is TRBJ2-1, with D perhaps matching TRBD1 or TRBD2 (5 bases each). The CDR3 consists of 16 residues. The V end was cut by 2 bases, the J end by 2 bases, with 13 bases between. The germline V gene encodes CDR1 MNHNY and CDR2 SVGAGI (reference sequence). The CDR3 region has the DNA TGTGCCAGCAGTTACCCCGGGACGCAAACCTACAATGAGCAGTTCTTC. Amino acids: CASSYPGTQTYNEQFF.

The CDR3 nucleotides are TGTGCCAGCAGCGAACTAGCGGTGGTGGGCCACGAGCAGTACTTC. It translates to CASSELAVVGHEQYF. The J gene is TRBJ2-7, the V gene TRBV2, with 8 positions matching TRBD2. CDR1 is SNHLY and CDR2 is FYNNEI in the germline V gene. V trimming: 6 bases; J trimming: 5 bases; junction bases outside the gene matches: 12. CDR3 length: 15 residues.

A remark on this clone: This sample includes further DNA sequences coding for the same CDR3. The chain links TRBV5-1 to TRBJ1-1, with no clear D. The CDR3 runs 13 residues. Germline CDR1 reads SGHRS; CDR2 reads YFSETQ. Trimming shortened V by 2 bases and J by 1 base, and 6 bases separated the two germline ends. For the CDR3, the DNA is TGCGCCAGCAGCTTACCTGAGAACACTGAAGCTTTCTTT. Translation: CASSLPENTEAFF.

V usage is TRBV11-2 and J usage is TRBJ2-2; D call uncertain. This CDR3 contains 14 residues. The V gene's germline CDR1 is SGHAT and CDR2 FQNNGV. The germline V and J ends were trimmed by 1 base and 1 base, with 4 bases remaining between them. In DNA, the CDR3 is TGTGCCAGCAGCTTAGCCCGGAACACCGGGGAGCTGTTTTTT. Translating it yields CASSLARNTGELFF.

The J gene is TRBJ2-1, the V gene TRBV9, with D tentatively TRBD1 or TRBD2 (5 bases each). Germline V gene lookup returns CDR1 SGDLS and CDR2 YYNGEE. The ends were cut back, 2 bases at V and 7 bases at J, with 16 bases in the middle. This CDR3 is built from 15 residues. As DNA, the CDR3 is TGTGCCAGCAGCGTCACCGGGACCAGCAGGAATGAGCAGTTCTTC. Encoded protein: CASSVTGTSRNEQFF. The entire variable domain, with the rest obtained from reference TRBV9 and TRBJ2-1, is as follows: DSGVTQTPKHLITATGQRVTLRCSPRSGDLSVYWYQQSLDQGLQFLIQYYNGEERAKGNILERFSAQQFPDLHSELNLSSLELGDSALYFCASSVTGTSRNEQFFGPGTRLTVL.